This TCR beta chain was sequenced during a study of cytomegalovirus exposure and HLA in healthy donors. Study-level results: Earlier results showed most TCR beta V segments being productive about 87% or about 30% of the time. CMV serostatus was the sole immune exposure data available.

J lost 3 bases, V lost 0 bases, and 4 bases had no gene match. The germline gives CDR1 MNHNY, CDR2 SVGAGI (reference sequence). The CDR3 length is 15 residues. Remarks on this clone: What it binds is not known.

Amplification used 60 Vbeta primers and 13 Jbeta primers. Produced via immunoSEQ multiplex PCR; TCRdb's table is partial and in-frame only. This sample carries some 75,000 clones, with less than 6% going to the ten biggest clones. This rearrangement joins TRBV6-6 to TRBJ2-7, with 8 bases lining up with TRBD1. The sequenced sample consisted of PBMCs. This receptor was taken from a man aged 40-49 years in good health and CMV-seronegative. CDR3 sequence: CASSYSRTGNYEQYF. DNA of the CDR3: TGTGCCAGCAGTTACTCCCGGACAGGGAACTACGAGCAGTACTTC.